This note documents a single T cell receptor beta chain sequence. The sample originates from a study of blood T cell repertoires in COVID-19. Study overall: Samples came from the United States, Italy and Spain, spanning acute and convalescent COVID-19. Sources were T cells, B-cell-depleted T cells, or PBMCs; the material itself was cDNA or gDNA.

The length of the CDR3 is 13 residues. Germline values: CDR1 MNHEY, CDR2 SMNVEV (reference sequence). Trimming removed 5 bases at V and 6 bases at J, with 14 bases between. As handled by the study authors: Amplifying reference gene primers gave estimates of nucleated cell counts. Using immunoSEQ multiplex PCR, the repertoire was profiled, and TCRdb retains in-frame clones only, with some absent. The V and J calls and clone size are taken from that table; D and trimming were inferred from the DNA. Altogether approximately 250,000 clones are present, approximately 84% being singletons, with the ten largest covering more than 0.75%.

Specimen: peripheral blood. This clonotype originated in a man aged 40-49 years with acute or convalescent COVID-19. The V and J genes are TRBV27 and TRBJ2-7; TRBD1 is a possible D gene (6 bases). The CDR3 here is CASSPTGACEQYF. CDR3 sequence (DNA): TGTGCCAGCAGTCCGACAGGAGCCTGCGAGCAGTACTTC.